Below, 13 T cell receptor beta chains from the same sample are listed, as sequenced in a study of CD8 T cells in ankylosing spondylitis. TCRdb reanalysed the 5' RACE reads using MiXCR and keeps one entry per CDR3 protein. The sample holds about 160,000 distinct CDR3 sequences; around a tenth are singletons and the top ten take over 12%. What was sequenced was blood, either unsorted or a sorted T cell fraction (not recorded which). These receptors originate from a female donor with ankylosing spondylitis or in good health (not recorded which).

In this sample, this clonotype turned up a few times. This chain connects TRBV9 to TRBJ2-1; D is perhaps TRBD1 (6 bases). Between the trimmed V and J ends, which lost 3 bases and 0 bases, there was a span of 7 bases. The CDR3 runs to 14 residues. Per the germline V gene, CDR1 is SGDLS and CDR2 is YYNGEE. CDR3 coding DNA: TGTGCCAGCAGCGGGGACATCTCCTACAATGAGCAGTTCTTC. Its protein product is CASSGDISYNEQFF.

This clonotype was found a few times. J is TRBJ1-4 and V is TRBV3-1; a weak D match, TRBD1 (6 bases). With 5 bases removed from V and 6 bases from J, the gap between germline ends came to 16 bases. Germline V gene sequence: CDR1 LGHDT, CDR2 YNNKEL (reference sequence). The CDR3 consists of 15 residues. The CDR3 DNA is TGTGCCAGCAGCGCCCGTGAAAGGGGGGATGAAAAACTGTTTTTT. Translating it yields CASSARERGDEKLFF.

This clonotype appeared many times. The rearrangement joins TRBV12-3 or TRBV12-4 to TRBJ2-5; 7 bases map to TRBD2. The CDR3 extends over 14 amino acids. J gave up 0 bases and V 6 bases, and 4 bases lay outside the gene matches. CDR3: CASRDGTNQETQYF. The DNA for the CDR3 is TGTGCCAGCAGGGACGGGACTAACCAAGAGACCCAGTACTTC.

This CDR3 is CASSLIRDRGLGTDTQYF. Written as DNA, the CDR3 is TGTGCCAGCAGCTTGATCCGGGACAGGGGGCTAGGAACAGATACGCAGTATTTT. This chain joins TRBV5-6 and TRBJ2-3; 12 bases fit TRBD1. J lost 3 bases, V lost 1 base, and 9 bases had no gene match. This CDR3 is built from 18 residues. The germline gives CDR1 SGHDT, CDR2 YYEEEE.

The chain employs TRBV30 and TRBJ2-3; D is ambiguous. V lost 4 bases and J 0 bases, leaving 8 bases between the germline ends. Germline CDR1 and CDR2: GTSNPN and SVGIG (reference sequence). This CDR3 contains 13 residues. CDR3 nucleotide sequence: TGTGCCTGGACTCCCCTGAGCACAGATACGCAGTATTTT. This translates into CAWTPLSTDTQYF.

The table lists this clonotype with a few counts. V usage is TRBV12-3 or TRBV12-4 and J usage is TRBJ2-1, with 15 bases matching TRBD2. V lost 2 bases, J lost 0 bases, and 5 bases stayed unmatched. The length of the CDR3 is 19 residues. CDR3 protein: CASSLRGLAGGSSYNEQFF. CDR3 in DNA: TGTGCCAGCAGTTTACGCGGACTAGCGGGAGGGTCCTCCTACAATGAGCAGTTCTTC.

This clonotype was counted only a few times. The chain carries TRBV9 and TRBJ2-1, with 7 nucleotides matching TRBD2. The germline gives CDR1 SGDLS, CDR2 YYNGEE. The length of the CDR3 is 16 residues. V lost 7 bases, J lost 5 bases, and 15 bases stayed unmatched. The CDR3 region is CASPPTVGLADNEQFF. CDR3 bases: TGTGCCAGCCCCCCGACGGTGGGCCTAGCGGACAATGAGCAGTTCTTC.

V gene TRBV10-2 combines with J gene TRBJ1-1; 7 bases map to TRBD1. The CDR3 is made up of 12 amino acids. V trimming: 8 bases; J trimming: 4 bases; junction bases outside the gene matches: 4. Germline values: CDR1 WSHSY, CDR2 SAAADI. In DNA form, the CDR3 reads TGCGCCAGCGGCTCAGGGGGCACTGAAGCTTTCTTT. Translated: CASGSGGTEAFF.

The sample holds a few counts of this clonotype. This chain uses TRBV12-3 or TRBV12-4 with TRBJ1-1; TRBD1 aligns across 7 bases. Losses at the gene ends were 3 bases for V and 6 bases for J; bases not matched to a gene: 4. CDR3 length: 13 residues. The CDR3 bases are TGTGCCAGCAGTTTTCAGGGGGTCTCTGAAGCTTTCTTT. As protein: CASSFQGVSEAFF.

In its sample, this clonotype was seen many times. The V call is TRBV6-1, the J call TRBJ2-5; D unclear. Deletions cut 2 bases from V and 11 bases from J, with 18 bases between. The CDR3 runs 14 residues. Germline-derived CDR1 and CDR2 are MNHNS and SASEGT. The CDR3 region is CASSELGLEPTQYF. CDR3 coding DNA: TGTGCCAGCAGTGAACTAGGGCTAGAGCCGACGCAGTACTTC.

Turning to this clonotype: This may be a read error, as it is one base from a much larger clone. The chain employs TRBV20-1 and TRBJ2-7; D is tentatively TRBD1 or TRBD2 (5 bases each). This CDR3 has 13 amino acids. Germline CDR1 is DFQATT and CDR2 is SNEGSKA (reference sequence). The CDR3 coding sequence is TGCAGTGTCCGAATGAGGGGTTCCTGCGAGCAGTACTTC. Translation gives CSVRMRGSCEQYF.

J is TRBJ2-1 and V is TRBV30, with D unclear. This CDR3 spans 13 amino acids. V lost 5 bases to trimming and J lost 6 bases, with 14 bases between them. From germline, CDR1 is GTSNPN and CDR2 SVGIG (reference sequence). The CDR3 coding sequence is TGTGCCTGGGGCCCGGGCGTAGGCAATGAGCAGTTCTTC. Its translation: CAWGPGVGNEQFF.

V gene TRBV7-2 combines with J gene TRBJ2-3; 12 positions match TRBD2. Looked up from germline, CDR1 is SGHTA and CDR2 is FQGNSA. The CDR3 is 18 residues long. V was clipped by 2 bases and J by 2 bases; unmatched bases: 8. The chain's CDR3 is CASSLSLAGGEFTDTQYF. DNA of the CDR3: TGTGCCAGCAGCTTATCCCTAGCGGGAGGGGAATTCACAGATACGCAGTATTTT.